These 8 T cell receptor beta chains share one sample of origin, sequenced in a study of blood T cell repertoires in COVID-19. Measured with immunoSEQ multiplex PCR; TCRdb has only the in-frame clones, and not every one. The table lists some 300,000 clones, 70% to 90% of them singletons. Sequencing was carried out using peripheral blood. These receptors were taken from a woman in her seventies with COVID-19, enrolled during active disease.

The CDR3 protein is CASSQDLIGTGAKYEQYF. CDR3 DNA sequence: TGCGCCAGCAGCCAAGATCTTATCGGGACAGGGGCCAAATACGAGCAGTACTTC. The chain employs TRBV4-1 and TRBJ2-7; 10 nucleotides align to TRBD1. Trimming at V came to 0 bases and at J to 4 bases, leaving 12 bases not matched to a gene. The germline V gene encodes CDR1 MGHRA and CDR2 YSYEKL. The CDR3 extends over 18 amino acids.

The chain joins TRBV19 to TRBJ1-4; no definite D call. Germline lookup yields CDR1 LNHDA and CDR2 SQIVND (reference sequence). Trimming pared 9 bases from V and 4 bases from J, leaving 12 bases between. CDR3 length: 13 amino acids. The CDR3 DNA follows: TGTGCCAGCTCGGGAGGTGGTAATGAAAAACTGTTTTTT. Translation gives CASSGGGNEKLFF.

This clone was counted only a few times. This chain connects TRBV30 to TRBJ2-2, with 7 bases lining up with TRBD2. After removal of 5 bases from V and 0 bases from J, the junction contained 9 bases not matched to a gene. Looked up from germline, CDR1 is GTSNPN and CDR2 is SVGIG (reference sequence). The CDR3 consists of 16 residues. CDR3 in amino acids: CAWWPLGGTNTGELFF. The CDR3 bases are TGTGCCTGGTGGCCGCTGGGGGGGACGAACACCGGGGAGCTGTTTTTT.

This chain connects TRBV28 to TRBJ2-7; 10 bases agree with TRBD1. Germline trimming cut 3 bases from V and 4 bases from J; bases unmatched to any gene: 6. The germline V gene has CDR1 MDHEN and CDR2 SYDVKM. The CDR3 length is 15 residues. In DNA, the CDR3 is TGTGCCAGCAGTTTTGCGGGACAGGGGTCATACGAGCAGTACTTC. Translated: CASSFAGQGSYEQYF.

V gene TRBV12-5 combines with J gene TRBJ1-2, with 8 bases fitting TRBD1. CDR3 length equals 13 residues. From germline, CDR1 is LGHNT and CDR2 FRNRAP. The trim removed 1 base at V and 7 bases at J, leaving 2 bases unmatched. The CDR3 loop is CASGLDRGGGYTF. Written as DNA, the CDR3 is TGTGCTAGTGGTTTGGACAGGGGGGGTGGCTACACCTTC.

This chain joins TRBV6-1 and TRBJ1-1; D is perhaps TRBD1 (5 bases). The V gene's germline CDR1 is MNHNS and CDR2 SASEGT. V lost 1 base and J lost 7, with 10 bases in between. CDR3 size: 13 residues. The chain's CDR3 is CASSEEWGSEAFF. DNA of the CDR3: TGTGCCAGCAGTGAAGAATGGGGCAGTGAAGCTTTCTTT.

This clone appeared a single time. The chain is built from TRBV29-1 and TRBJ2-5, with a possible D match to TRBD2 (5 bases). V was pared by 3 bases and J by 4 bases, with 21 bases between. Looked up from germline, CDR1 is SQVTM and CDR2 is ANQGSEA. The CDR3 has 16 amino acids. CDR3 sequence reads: CSVDLLYRSVGETQYF. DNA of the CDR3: TGCAGCGTTGATCTGCTATACCGTAGCGTCGGAGAGACCCAGTACTTC.

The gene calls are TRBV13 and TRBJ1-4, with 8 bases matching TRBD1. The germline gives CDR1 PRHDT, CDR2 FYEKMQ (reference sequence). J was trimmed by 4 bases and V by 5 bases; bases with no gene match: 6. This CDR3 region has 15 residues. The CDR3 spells CASSHEDRGNEKLFF. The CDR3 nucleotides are TGTGCCAGCAGCCACGAAGACAGGGGTAATGAAAAACTGTTTTTT.